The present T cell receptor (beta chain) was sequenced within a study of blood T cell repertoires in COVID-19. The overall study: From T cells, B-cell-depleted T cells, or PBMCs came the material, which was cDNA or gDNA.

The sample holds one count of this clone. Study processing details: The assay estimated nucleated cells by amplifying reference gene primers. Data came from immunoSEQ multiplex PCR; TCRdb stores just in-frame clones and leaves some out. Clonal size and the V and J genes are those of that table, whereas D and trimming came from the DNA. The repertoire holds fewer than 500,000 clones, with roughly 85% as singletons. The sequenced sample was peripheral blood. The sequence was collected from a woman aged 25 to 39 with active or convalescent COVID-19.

CDR3 sequence reads: CASAQGASTNEKLFF. The CDR3 DNA reads as TGTGCCAGTGCTCAGGGGGCATCGACTAATGAAAAACTGTTTTTT. J is TRBJ1-4 and V is TRBV19; TRBD1 agrees at 8 bases. The V gene's germline CDR1 is LNHDA and CDR2 SQIVND (reference sequence). The CDR3 sequence is 15 residues long. With V trimmed by 8 bases and J by 2 bases, 7 bases remained unmatched.